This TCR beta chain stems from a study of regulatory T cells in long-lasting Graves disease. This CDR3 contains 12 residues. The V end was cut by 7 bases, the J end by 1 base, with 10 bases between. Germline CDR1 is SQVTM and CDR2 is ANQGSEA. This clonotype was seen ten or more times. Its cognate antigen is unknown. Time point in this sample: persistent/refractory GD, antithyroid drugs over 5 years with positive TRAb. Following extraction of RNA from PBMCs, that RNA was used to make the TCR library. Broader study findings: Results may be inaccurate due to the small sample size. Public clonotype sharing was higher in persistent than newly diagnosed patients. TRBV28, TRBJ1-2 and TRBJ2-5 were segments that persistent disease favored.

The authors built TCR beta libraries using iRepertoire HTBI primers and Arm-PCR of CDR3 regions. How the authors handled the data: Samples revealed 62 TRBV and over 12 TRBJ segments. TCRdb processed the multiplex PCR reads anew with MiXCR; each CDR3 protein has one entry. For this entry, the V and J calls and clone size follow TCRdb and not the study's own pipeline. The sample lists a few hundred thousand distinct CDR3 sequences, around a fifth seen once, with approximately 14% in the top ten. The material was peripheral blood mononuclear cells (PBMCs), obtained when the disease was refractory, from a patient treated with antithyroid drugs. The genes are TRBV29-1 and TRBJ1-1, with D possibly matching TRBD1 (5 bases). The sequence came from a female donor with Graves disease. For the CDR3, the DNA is TGCAGCGCTGAGGACACGAACACTGAAGCTTTCTTT. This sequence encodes CSAEDTNTEAFF.